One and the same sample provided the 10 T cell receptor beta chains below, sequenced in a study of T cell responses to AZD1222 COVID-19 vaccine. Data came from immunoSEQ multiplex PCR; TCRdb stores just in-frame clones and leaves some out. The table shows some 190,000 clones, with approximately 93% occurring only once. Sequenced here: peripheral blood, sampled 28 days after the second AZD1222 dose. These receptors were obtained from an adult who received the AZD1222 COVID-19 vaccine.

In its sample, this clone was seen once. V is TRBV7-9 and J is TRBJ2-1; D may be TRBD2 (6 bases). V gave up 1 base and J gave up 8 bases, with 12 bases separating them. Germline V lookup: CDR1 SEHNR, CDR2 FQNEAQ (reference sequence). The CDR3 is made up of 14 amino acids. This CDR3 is CASSLGDSVHEQFF. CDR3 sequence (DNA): TGTGCCAGCAGCTTAGGGGACTCTGTCCATGAGCAGTTCTTC.

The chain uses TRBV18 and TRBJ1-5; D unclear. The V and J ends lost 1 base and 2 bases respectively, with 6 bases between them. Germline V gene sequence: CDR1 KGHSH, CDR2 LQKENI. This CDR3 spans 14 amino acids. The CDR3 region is CASSPLGGNQPQHF. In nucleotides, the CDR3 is TGTGCCAGCTCACCACTGGGAGGCAATCAGCCCCAGCATTTT.

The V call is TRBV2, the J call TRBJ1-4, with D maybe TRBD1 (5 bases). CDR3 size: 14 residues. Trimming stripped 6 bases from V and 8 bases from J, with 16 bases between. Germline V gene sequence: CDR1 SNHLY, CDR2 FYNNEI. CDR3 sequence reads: CASREQAVGEKLFF. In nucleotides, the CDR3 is TGTGCCAGCAGGGAACAGGCCGTAGGGGAAAAACTGTTTTTT.

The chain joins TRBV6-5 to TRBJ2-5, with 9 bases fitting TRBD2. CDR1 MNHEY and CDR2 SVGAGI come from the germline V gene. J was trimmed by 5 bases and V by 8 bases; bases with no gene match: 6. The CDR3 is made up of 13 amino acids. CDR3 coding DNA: TGTGCCAGCTCGAGCGGGGGGTGGGAGACCCAGTACTTC. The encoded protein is CASSSGGWETQYF.

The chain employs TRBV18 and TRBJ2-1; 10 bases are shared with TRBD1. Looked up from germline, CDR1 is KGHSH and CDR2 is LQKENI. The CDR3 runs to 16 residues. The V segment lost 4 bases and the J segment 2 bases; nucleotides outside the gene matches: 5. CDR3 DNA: TGTGCCAGCTCACAATTGGGGACAGGGGCCTACAATGAGCAGTTCTTC. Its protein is CASSQLGTGAYNEQFF.

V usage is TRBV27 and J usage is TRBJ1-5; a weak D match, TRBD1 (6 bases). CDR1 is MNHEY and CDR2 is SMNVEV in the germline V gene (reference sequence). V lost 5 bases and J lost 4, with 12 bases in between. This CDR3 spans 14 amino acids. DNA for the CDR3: TGTGCCAGCAGTCATGGACAGAAGAATCAGCCCCAGCATTTT. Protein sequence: CASSHGQKNQPQHF.

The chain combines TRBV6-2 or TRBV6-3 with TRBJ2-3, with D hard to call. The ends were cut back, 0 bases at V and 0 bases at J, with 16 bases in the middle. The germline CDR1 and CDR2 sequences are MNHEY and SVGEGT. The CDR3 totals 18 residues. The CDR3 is CASSYSRRAVPSTDTQYF. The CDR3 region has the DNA TGTGCCAGCAGTTACTCCCGACGGGCCGTACCTAGCACAGATACGCAGTATTTT.

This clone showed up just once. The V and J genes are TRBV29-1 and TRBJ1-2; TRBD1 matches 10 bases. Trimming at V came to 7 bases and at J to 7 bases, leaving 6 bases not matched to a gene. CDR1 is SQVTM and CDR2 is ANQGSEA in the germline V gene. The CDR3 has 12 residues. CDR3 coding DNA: TGCAGCGACGACAGGGGGCGGATTGGCTACACCTTC. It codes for CSDDRGRIGYTF.

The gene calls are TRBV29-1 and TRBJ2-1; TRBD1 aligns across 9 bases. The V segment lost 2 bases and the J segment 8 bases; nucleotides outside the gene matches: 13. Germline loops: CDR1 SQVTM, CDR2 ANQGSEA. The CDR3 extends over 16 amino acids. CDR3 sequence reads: CSVEPLDRGLFDEQFF. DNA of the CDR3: TGCAGCGTTGAACCCTTGGACAGGGGACTTTTCGATGAGCAGTTCTTC.

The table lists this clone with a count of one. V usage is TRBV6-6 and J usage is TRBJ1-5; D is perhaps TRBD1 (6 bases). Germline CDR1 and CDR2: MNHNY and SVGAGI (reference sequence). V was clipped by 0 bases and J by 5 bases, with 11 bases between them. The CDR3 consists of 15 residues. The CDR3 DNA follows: TGTGCCAGCAGTTACTCGAAGGCAGGGGATCAGCCCCAGCATTTT. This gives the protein CASSYSKAGDQPQHF.